What follows are 17 T cell receptor beta chains derived from one specimen sequenced in a study of STAT5B mutations in CD4+ large granular lymphocyte leukemia. The table came from immunoSEQ multiplex PCR; TCRdb's copy has only in-frame clones and leaves some out. The sample comprises roughly 38,000 clones, 75% to 85% of which are singletons, and around 0.5% rests with the top ten. The sequenced material came from CD4+ T cells from blood buffy coats. These receptor sequences come from a human donor in good health.

This sequence joins TRBV10-3 and TRBJ2-7; D perhaps matches TRBD2 (6 bases). Germline V lookup: CDR1 ENHRY, CDR2 SYGVKD. CDR3 length: 13 residues. The V end lost 10 bases, the J end lost 0 bases, and 13 bases lay between the germline ends. CDR3 coding DNA: TGTGCCACCGTCGGGGGTTACTCCTACGAGCAGTACTTC. This gives the protein CATVGGYSYEQYF.

The chain combines TRBV19 with TRBJ1-2; 7 nucleotides line up with TRBD1. The CDR3 is made up of 15 amino acids. CDR1 is LNHDA and CDR2 is SQIVND in the germline V gene (reference sequence). The trim removed 4 bases at V and 0 bases at J, leaving 5 bases unmatched. For the CDR3, the DNA is TGTGCCAGTAGTAGGGGACAGAGCACTAACTATGGCTACACCTTC. Its protein product is CASSRGQSTNYGYTF.

This sequence joins TRBV7-9 and TRBJ2-7; tentative D call: TRBD1 (6 bases). This CDR3 has 16 residues. V lost 5 bases to trimming and J lost 4 bases, with 21 bases between them. Germline lookup yields CDR1 SEHNR and CDR2 FQNEAQ (reference sequence). The CDR3 region has the DNA TGTGCCAGCAGCAAGAGACAGGTAACCACGTTGTACGAGCAGTACTTC. It specifies CASSKRQVTTLYEQYF.

This clone was observed a few times. The rearrangement joins TRBV25-1 to TRBJ1-1, with D uncertain. Trimming cost V 0 bases and J 3 bases, with 8 bases left between them. This CDR3 is built from 14 residues. CDR1 is MGHDK, CDR2 SYGVNS, per germline. The CDR3 DNA is TGTGCCAGCAGTGAATACGGGGTAGACACTGAAGCTTTCTTT. This sequence encodes CASSEYGVDTEAFF.

The CDR3 protein is CASSPRGGTSGYEQYF. The CDR3 bases are TGTGCCAGCTCACCAAGAGGAGGGACTAGCGGATACGAGCAGTACTTC. The V and J genes are TRBV18 and TRBJ2-7, with 11 bases lining up with TRBD2. Trimming cost V 2 bases and J 4 bases; bases outside gene matches: 7. The length of the CDR3 is 16 residues. From germline, CDR1 is KGHSH and CDR2 LQKENI.

This chain joins TRBV27 and TRBJ2-7; TRBD2 aligns across 7 bases. Looked up from germline, CDR1 is MNHEY and CDR2 is SMNVEV (reference sequence). CDR3 length: 13 residues. Germline trimming cut 5 bases from V and 5 bases from J; bases unmatched to any gene: 6. The CDR3 loop reads CASSHVGGNEQYF. The DNA for the CDR3 is TGTGCCAGCAGTCACGTCGGGGGGAACGAGCAGTACTTC.

This clone was found once. The chain links TRBV7-9 to TRBJ2-2; D possibly matches TRBD1 or TRBD2 (5 bases each). The CDR3 is made up of 16 amino acids. Germline loops: CDR1 SEHNR, CDR2 FQNEAQ (reference sequence). V was pared by 0 bases and J by 1 base, with 9 bases between. CDR3 loop: CASSLAGTVNTGELFF. CDR3 DNA: TGTGCCAGCAGCTTAGCCGGGACGGTGAACACCGGGGAGCTGTTTTTT.

The V call is TRBV7-9, the J call TRBJ2-5; 10 nucleotides line up with TRBD2. Trimming at V came to 2 bases and at J to 3 bases, leaving 12 bases not matched to a gene. The CDR3 sequence is 18 residues long. CDR1 and CDR2 from the germline V gene are SEHNR and FQNEAQ (reference sequence). This CDR3 is CASSLLAGVYGGEETQYF. CDR3 DNA: TGTGCCAGCAGCTTACTAGCGGGAGTTTATGGGGGGGAAGAGACCCAGTACTTC.

This chain links TRBV5-1 with TRBJ2-4; maybe TRBD1 (6 bases). The CDR3 runs 14 residues. The V and J ends lost 1 base and 3 bases respectively, with 8 bases between them. CDR1 is SGHRS and CDR2 is YFSETQ in the germline V gene. CDR3 sequence (DNA): TGCGCCAGCAGCTTGCCAGGGGACAAAAACATTCAGTACTTC. It specifies CASSLPGDKNIQYF.

The rearrangement links TRBV10-3 to TRBJ2-2; 10 nucleotides line up with TRBD1. Germline V CDR1 and CDR2: ENHRY, SYGVKD. V lost 6 bases, J lost 5 bases, and 12 bases stayed unmatched. The CDR3 spans 17 residues. The DNA for the CDR3 is TGTGCCATCAGGGAGGGACAGGGGACGGATATTACCGGGGAGCTGTTTTTT. As protein: CAIREGQGTDITGELFF.

J is TRBJ1-5 and V is TRBV2; 7 bases fit TRBD1. CDR1 and CDR2 (germline): SNHLY, FYNNEI. This CDR3 has 14 amino acids. Losses at the gene ends were 6 bases for V and 4 bases for J; bases not matched to a gene: 6. CDR3 nucleotides: TGTGCCAGCAGCCGGGACAGACAAAATCAGCCCCAGCATTTT. Amino acid sequence: CASSRDRQNQPQHF. Full variable domain (remainder filled in from reference TRBV2 and TRBJ1-5): EPEVTQTPSHQVTQMGQEVILRCVPISNHLYFYWYRQILGQKVEFLVSFYNNEISEKSEIFDDQFSVERPDGSNFTLKIRSTKLEDSAMYFCASSRDRQNQPQHFGDGTRLSIL.

The DNA for the CDR3 is TGTGCCAGCTCACAATCCCGGGACACCTACTATCAGCCCCAGCATTTT. This translates into CASSQSRDTYYQPQHF. J is TRBJ1-5 and V is TRBV18, with D possibly being TRBD1 (6 bases). Deletions cut 4 bases from V and 5 bases from J, with 18 bases between. Per the germline V gene, CDR1 is KGHSH and CDR2 is LQKENI. This CDR3 has 16 amino acids. The entire variable domain, with the rest obtained from reference TRBV18 and TRBJ1-5, is as follows: NAGVMQNPRHLVRRRGQEARLRCSPMKGHSHVYWYRQLPEEGLKFMVYLQKENIIDESGMPKERFSAEFPKEGPSILRIQQVVRGDSAAYFCASSQSRDTYYQPQHFGDGTRLSIL.

The chain combines TRBV5-4 with TRBJ1-2; 9 bases are shared with TRBD1. The CDR3 totals 19 residues. Trimming removed 2 bases from V and 5 bases from J; junction bases left unmatched: 19. CDR1 and CDR2 from the germline V gene are SGHNT and YYREEE (reference sequence). The CDR3 bases are TGTGCCAGCAGCTTAGGACCGATTGGGACAGGGATTTACTCGTATGGCTACACCTTC. It specifies CASSLGPIGTGIYSYGYTF.

The V and J genes are TRBV7-3 and TRBJ2-3, with no clear D. The CDR3 runs 15 residues. The V gene's germline CDR1 is SGHTA and CDR2 FQGTGA. V was clipped by 5 bases and J by 1 base, with 13 bases between them. CDR3: CASSPGRAGTDTQYF. The CDR3 nucleotides are TGTGCCAGCAGCCCTGGCCGGGCGGGCACAGATACGCAGTATTTT. The variable domain in full, completed from reference TRBV7-3 and TRBJ2-3, reads GAGVSQTPSNKVTEKGKYVELRCDPISGHTALYWYRQSLGQGPEFLIYFQGTGAADDSGLPNDRFFAVRPEGSVSTLKIQRTERGDSAVYLCASSPGRAGTDTQYFGPGTRLTVL.

V gene TRBV7-6 combines with J gene TRBJ2-2; weak D call: TRBD1 (5 bases). V was pared by 4 bases and J by 7 bases, with 10 bases between. The CDR3 consists of 13 residues. Looked up from germline, CDR1 is SGHVS and CDR2 is FNYEAQ. The CDR3 spells CASSSREVGELFF. The CDR3 DNA follows: TGTGCCAGCAGCTCCAGGGAAGTCGGGGAGCTGTTTTTT.

The chain carries TRBV4-1 and TRBJ2-3; D is tentatively TRBD1 or TRBD2 (5 bases each). Trimming left V 4 bases short and J 3 bases short, with 17 bases between. Germline CDR1 is MGHRA and CDR2 is YSYEKL. The CDR3 contains 16 residues. In DNA form, the CDR3 reads TGCGCCAGCAGCCGAGGGGAGCGGATAGGGACAGATACGCAGTATTTT. Protein: CASSRGERIGTDTQYF.

In its sample, this clone was seen a few times. The chain carries TRBV6-1 and TRBJ2-5; D is uncertain. The germline V gene encodes CDR1 MNHNS and CDR2 SASEGT. This CDR3 region has 11 residues. The V end was cut by 6 bases, the J end by 5 bases, with 7 bases between. DNA of the CDR3: TGTGCCAGCAGCGAGTTGGAGACCCAGTACTTC. It encodes CASSELETQYF.